Listed here is a single T cell receptor beta chain. Its antigen remains undetermined. It has no much larger one-base neighbor in the sample; base qualities were not kept. Measured from the cysteine to the phenylalanine, the CDR3 is 17 residues long. Only CDR3 DNA is held: 51 bases, read in frame from base 1. V is pruned by 2 bases and J by 5 bases, leaving 15 bases of the junction without a gene match. The CDR1 and CDR2 encoded by the germline V gene are SGHTA and FQGNSA. This sample is drawn from a study of blood T cell repertoires in COVID-19 (dated by TCRdb to 2018 to 2021). General notes on the study: Samples from collaborators originated in the United States, Italy and Spain and spanned both the acute and convalescent phases of COVID-19. The prospective study material was composed of cDNA or gDNA derived from T cells, B-cell-depleted T cells, or PBMCs. Deeply sampled blood TCRbeta repertoires from subjects exposed to, actively infected with, or recovered from COVID-19 were included in the dataset. The repertoires were made available in a free public database intended to serve as a resource for research on the immune response to SARS-CoV-2. Samples came from the ongoing ImmuneRACE study (first 160 participants) plus 1,254 subjects from 6 global collaborators. The sample metadata nearly always contained a de-identified subject ID, COVID-19 status, age in years and sex. Where available, HLA class I and class II types were obtained from metadata supplied by the sample provider rather than from assay-based typing. Overall study results and their limits: How much clinical and demographic metadata was included differed by source and by participant, and the metadata was provided uncurated.

Collaborating institutions collected whole blood in K2EDTA tubes following their own protocols. Collaborator samples were shipped for TCRbeta analysis as frozen whole blood, isolated PBMCs, or DNA extracted from either sample type. TCRbeta CDR3 regions were amplified from genomic DNA by means of the immunoSEQ Assay, a bias-controlled multiplex PCR. Under the source paper's analysis protocol: Within the assay, amplification of reference gene primers was used to estimate how many nucleated cells each sample contained. To quantify the absolute abundance of each unique TCRbeta CDR3 rearrangement, sequence reads were collapsed and filtered. Productive Simpson clonality was computed per sample as the square root of Simpson's diversity index over productive rearrangements. This is the immuneACCESS table as TCRdb keeps it, with only in-frame sequences that have V and J called. A part of the clones is gone; compared with another copy, unresolved V genes explain less than half, and the rest is unexplained. The D gene and trimming were derived from the DNA, and the V and J assignments and clone size from that table. The sample table lists 110,000 to 150,000 clones, around 83% of them with a count of one. The ten largest clones add up to 1.6% of the sample.

Sequencing input: peripheral blood. This sequence uses TRBV7-2 and TRBJ2-7, and TRBD2 matches 7 of the central bases. This TCR came from a human donor in a cohort sampled during active COVID-19. In nucleotides, the sequence is TGTGCCAGCAGCTTATGGCCGGGGGGATCGGGGAGAAACGAGCAGTACTTC. It encodes CASSLWPGGSGRNEQYF.